This T cell receptor (beta chain) originates from a study of T cell repertoires in cytomegalovirus infection. Whole-study context: The authors used CMV epitopes that were HLA-C-restricted (recently identified) and HLA-B-restricted (well studied). CMV infection together with matching HLA type was indicated by public TCR beta signatures.

Points on this clonotype: No antigen is known for it.

TCRdb itself ran the reads through MiXCR, one entry per CDR3 protein. The table shows under 95,000 distinct CDR3 sequences, with around half occurring only once. Study conclusions and caveats: HLA-C-restricted CMV-specific TCR beta clonotypes prevailed in the ex vivo response. Summed frequency of shared TCR beta families picked out CMV carriers who also had the relevant HLA.

This CDR3 spans 13 amino acids. Germline V gene sequence: CDR1 SGHVS, CDR2 FQNEAQ. Between the trimmed V and J ends, which lost 6 bases and 4 bases, there was a span of 10 bases. The sequence was obtained from a human donor in good health (CMV status not recorded). Some clones in this sample may be carry-over from other donors' samples. The chain employs TRBV7-8 and TRBJ1-5; the D is unclear. This sample comprised CD8+ T cells from cultured PBMCs, obtained from culture after CMV antigen stimulation. The CDR3 is CASSRSLNQPQHF. CDR3 sequence (DNA): TGTGCCAGCAGTCGGTCGCTAAATCAGCCCCAGCATTTT.